Sequencing of this T cell receptor (beta chain) was carried out in a study of blood T cell repertoires in COVID-19. Adults between about 18 and 95 years of age took part from under 25 US areas. Clinical history reported by participants formed the basis on which cohorts were assigned. V lost 0 bases and J lost 8; bases outside the gene matches: 15. CDR3 length: 17 residues. CDR1 SQVTM and CDR2 ANQGSEA come from the germline V gene. Measured with immunoSEQ multiplex PCR; TCRdb has only the in-frame clones, and not every one. The sample comprises some 400,000 clones, around 91% of which are singletons, and 1.1% rests with the top ten.

This sequence joins TRBV29-1 and TRBJ1-2, with 10 nucleotides matching TRBD1. The sample was PBMCs or T cells enriched from blood (not recorded which). This receptor was obtained from a young man who had recovered from COVID-19. The CDR3 DNA reads TGCAGCGTTGAAGATCAAGGTCCCGACAGGGGGCTTGGGGGCTACACCTTC. Protein sequence: CSVEDQGPDRGLGGYTF. The complete variable domain, with remaining parts taken from reference TRBV29-1 and TRBJ1-2, reads SAVISQKPSRDICQRGTSLTIQCQVDSQVTMMFWYRQQPGQSLTLIATANQGSEATYESGFVIDKFPISRPNLTFSTLTVSNMSPEDSSIYLCSVEDQGPDRGLGGYTFGSGTRLTVV.